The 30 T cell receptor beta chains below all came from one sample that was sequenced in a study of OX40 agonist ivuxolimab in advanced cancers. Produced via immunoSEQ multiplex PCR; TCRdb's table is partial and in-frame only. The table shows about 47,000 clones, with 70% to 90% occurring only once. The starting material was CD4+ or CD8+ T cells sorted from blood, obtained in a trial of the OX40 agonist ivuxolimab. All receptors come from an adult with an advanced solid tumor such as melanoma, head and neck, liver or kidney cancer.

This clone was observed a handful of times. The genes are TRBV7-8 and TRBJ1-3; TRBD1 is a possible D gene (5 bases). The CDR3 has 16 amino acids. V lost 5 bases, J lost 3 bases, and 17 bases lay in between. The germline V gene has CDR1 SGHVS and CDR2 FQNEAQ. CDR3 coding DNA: TGTGCCAGCAGCCTAACCCCGGCAGGGATTGGAAACACCATATATTTT. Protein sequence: CASSLTPAGIGNTIYF.

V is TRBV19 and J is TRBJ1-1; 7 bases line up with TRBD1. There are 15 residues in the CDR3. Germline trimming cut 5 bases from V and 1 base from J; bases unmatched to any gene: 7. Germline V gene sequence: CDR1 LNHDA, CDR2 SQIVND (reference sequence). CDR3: CASSADRAANTEAFF. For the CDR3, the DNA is TGTGCCAGTAGTGCAGACAGGGCGGCGAACACTGAAGCTTTCTTT.

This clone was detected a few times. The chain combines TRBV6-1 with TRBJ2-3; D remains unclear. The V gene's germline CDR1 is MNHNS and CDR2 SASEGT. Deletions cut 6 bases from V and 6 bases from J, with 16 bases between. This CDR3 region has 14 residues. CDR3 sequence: CASSNLVFGDTQYF. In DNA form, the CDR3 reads TGTGCCAGCAGCAACTTAGTTTTCGGGGATACGCAGTATTTT.

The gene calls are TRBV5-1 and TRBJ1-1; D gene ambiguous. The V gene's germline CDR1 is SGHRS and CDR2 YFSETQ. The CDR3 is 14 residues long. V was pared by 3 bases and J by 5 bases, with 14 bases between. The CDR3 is CASSSTPGRTEAFF. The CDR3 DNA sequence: TGCGCCAGCAGCTCTACTCCTGGGCGAACTGAAGCTTTCTTT.

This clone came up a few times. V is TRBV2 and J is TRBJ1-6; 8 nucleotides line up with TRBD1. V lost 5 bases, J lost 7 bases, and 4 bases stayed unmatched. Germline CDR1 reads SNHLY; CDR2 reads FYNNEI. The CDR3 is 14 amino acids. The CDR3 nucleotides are TGTGCCAGCAGTTGGACAGGGACAAATTCACCCCTCCACTTT. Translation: CASSWTGTNSPLHF.

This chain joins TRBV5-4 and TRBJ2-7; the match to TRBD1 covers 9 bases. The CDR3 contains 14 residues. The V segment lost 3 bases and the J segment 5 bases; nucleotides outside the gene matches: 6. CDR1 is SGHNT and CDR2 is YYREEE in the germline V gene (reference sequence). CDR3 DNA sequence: TGTGCCAGCAGCTACGGACAGGGGTTTGACGAGCAGTACTTC. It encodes CASSYGQGFDEQYF.

The CDR3 DNA follows: TGTGCCAGCAACAGGGTCGGGTACGAGCAGTACTTC. It translates to CASNRVGYEQYF. The chain links TRBV13 to TRBJ2-7; a possible D gene is TRBD1 (6 bases). In germline, CDR1 is PRHDT, CDR2 FYEKMQ (reference sequence). The CDR3 is made up of 12 amino acids. V was clipped by 7 bases and J by 4 bases, with 11 bases between them.

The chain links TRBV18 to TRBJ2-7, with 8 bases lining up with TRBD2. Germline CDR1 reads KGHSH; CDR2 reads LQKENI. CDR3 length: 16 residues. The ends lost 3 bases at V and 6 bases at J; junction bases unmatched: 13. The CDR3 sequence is CASSPNGRDKRSEQYF. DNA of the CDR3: TGTGCCAGCTCACCGAACGGGAGGGACAAACGTTCCGAGCAGTACTTC.

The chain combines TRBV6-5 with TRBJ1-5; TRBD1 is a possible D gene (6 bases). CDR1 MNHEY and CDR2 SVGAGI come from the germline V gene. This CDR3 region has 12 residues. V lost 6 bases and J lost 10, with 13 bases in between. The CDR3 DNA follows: TGTGCCAGCAGCACCGGCGGGGGCCCCCAGCATTTT. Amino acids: CASSTGGGPQHF.

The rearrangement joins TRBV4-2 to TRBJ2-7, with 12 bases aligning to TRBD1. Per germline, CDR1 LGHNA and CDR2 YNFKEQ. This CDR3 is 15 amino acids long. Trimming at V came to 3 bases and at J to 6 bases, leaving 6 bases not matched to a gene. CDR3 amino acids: CASSQPGQGALEQYF. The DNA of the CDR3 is TGTGCCAGCAGCCAGCCGGGACAGGGGGCCCTCGAGCAGTACTTC.

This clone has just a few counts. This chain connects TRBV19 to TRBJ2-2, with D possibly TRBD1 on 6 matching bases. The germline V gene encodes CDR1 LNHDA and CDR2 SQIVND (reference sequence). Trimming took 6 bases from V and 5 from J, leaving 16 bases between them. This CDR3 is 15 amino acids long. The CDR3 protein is CASRLQGRETGELFF. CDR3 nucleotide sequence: TGTGCCAGTAGGTTACAGGGAAGGGAGACCGGGGAGCTGTTTTTT.

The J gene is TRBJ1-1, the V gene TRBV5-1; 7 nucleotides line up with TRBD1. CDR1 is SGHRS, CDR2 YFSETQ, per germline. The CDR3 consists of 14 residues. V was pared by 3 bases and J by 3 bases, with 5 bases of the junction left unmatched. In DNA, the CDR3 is TGCGCCAGCAGCTCGACAGGGAGGGACACTGAAGCTTTCTTT. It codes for CASSSTGRDTEAFF.

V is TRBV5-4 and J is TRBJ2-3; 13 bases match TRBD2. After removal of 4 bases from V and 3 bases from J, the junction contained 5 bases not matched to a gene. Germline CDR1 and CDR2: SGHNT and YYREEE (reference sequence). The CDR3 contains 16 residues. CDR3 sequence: CASSRLAGGGTDTQYF. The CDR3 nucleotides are TGTGCCAGCAGCCGACTAGCGGGAGGAGGTACAGATACGCAGTATTTT. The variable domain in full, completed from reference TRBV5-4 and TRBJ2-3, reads ETGVTQSPTHLIKTRGQQVTLRCSSQSGHNTVSWYQQALGQGPQFIFQYYREEENGRGNFPPRFSGLQFPNYSSELNVNALELDDSALYLCASSRLAGGGTDTQYFGPGTRLTVL.

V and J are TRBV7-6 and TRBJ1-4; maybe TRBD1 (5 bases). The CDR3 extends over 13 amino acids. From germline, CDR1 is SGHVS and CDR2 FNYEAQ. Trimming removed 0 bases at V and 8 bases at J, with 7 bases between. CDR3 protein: CASSLARDEKLFF. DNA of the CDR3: TGTGCCAGCAGCTTAGCCAGGGACGAAAAACTGTTTTTT.

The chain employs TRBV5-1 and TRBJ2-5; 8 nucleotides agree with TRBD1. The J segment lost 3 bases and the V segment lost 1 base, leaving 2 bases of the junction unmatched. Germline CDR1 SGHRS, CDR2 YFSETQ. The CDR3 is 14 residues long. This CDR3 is CASSLRTGKETQYF. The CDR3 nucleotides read TGCGCCAGCAGCTTGAGGACAGGGAAAGAGACCCAGTACTTC.

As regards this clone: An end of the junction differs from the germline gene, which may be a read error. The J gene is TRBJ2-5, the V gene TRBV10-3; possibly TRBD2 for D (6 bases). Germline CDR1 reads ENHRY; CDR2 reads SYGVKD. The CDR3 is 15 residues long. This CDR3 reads CASSRSGSTGETQYF. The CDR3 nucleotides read TGTGCCAGCAGTCGAAGCGGGTCGACTGGGGAGACCCAGTACTTC.

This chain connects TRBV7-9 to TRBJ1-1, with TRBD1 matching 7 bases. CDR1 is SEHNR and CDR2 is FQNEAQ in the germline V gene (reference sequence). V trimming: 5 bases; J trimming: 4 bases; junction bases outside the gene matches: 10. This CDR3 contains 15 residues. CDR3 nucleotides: TGTGCCAGCAGCCCTCAGGGGGGACGGGGCACTGAAGCTTTCTTT. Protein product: CASSPQGGRGTEAFF.

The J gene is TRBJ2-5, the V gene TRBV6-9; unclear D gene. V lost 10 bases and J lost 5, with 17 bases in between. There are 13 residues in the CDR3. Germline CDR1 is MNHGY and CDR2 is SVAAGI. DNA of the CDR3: TGTGCCATCACGGCCGCGGTGGGGGAGACCCAGTACTTC. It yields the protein CAITAAVGETQYF.

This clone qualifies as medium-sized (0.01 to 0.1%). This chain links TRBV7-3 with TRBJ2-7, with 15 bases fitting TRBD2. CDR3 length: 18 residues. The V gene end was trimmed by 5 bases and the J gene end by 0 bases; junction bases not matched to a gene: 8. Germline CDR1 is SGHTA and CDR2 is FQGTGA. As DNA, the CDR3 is TGTGCCAGCAGCCCCCGGACTAGCGGGGGGGCCAGCTCCTACGAGCAGTACTTC. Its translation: CASSPRTSGGASSYEQYF.

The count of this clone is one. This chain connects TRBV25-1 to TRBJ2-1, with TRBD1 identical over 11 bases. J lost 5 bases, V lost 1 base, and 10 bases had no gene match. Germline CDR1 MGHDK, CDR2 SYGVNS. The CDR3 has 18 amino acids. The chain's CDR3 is CASSESTPGTGGDNEQFF. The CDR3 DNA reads TGTGCCAGCAGTGAATCGACACCCGGGACAGGGGGGGACAATGAGCAGTTCTTC.

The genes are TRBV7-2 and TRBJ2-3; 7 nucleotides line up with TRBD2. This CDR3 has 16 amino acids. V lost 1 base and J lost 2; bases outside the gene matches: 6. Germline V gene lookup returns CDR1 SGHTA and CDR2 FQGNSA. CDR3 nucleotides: TGTGCCAGCAGCTTAGGTACGGGACTAAACACAGATACGCAGTATTTT. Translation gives CASSLGTGLNTDTQYF.

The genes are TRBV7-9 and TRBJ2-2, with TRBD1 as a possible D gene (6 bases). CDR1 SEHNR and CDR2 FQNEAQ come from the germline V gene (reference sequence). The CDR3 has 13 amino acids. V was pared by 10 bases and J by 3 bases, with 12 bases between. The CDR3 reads CAIITGHTGELFF. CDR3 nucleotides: TGTGCCATCATAACAGGGCACACCGGGGAGCTGTTTTTT.

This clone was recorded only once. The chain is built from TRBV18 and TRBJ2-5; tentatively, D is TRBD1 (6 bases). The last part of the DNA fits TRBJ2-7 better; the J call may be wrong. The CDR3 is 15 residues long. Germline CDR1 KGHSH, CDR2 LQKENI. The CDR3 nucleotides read TGTGCCAGCTCACCACCGCAGGGGTCCTCCTACGAGCAGTACTTC. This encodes CASSPPQGSSYEQYF.

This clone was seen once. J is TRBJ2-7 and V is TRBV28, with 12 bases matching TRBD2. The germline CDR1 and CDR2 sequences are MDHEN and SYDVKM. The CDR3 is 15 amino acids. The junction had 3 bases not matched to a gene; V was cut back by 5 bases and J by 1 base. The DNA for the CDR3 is TGTGCCAGCAGTCCCGGGACTAGCGGGTCCTACGAGCAGTACTTC. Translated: CASSPGTSGSYEQYF.

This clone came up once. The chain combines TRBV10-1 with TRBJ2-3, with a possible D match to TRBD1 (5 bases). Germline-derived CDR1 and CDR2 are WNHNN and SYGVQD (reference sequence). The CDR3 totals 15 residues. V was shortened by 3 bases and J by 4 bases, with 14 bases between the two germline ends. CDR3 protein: CASSDGQGRADTQYF. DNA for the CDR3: TGCGCCAGCAGTGATGGGCAGGGCCGGGCAGATACGCAGTATTTT.

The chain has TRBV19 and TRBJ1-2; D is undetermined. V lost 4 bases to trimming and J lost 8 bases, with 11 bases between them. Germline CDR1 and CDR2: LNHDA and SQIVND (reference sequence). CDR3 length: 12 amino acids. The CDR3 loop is CASSTLDWGYTF. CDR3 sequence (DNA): TGTGCCAGTAGTACCTTGGACTGGGGCTACACCTTC.

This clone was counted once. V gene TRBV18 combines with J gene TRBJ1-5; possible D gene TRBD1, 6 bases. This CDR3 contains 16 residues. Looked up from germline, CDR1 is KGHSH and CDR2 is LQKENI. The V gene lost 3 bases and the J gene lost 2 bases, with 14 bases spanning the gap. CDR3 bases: TGTGCCAGCTCACCGGCCGGGGGGCCCGGCAATCAGCCCCAGCATTTT. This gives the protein CASSPAGGPGNQPQHF.

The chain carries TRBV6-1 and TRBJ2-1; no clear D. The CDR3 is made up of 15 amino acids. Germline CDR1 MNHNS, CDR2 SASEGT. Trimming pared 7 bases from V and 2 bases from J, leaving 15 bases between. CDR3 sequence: CASTDLQAAYNEQFF. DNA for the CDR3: TGTGCCAGCACTGATCTGCAGGCTGCCTACAATGAGCAGTTCTTC.

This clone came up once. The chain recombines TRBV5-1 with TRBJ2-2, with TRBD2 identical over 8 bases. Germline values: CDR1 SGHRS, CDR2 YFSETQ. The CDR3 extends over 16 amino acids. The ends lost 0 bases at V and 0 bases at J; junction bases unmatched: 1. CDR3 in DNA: TGCGCCAGCAGCTTGGGCGGGGGGCCGAACACCGGGGAGCTGTTTTTT. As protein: CASSLGGGPNTGELFF.

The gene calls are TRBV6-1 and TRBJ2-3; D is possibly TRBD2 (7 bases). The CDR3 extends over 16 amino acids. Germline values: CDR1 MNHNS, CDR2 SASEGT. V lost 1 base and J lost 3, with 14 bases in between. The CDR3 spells CASSEVYREGTDTQYF. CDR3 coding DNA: TGTGCCAGCAGTGAAGTGTACAGGGAGGGTACAGATACGCAGTATTTT.